This T cell receptor beta chain was sequenced during a study of blood T cells in healthy people across ages. With respect to this clonotype: Its antigen is still unknown.

The CDR3 has 15 amino acids. The trim removed 7 bases at V and 1 base at J, leaving 6 bases unmatched. Alongside a J-beta primer mix, a sample-barcoded 5' primer served in a second PCR lasting 7 to 11 cycles. TCRdb independently ran MiXCR on the 5' RACE reads; one entry per CDR3 protein. The data show roughly 680,000 distinct CDR3 sequences, under 65% seen once. General observations from the study: Observed TCR beta diversity per million T cells went down as age went up. This fall followed a roughly linear course with age. Long-lived donors exceeded aged donors in naive CD4+ cells and diversity. Naive T cell percentage showed a strong correlation with TCR beta diversity. Researchers judged that diversity estimates from one million T cells fell short of true values.

The chain recombines TRBV12-3 or TRBV12-4 with TRBJ2-7; 11 bases are a match to TRBD1. Material for sequencing was blood. The source of this sequence is an elderly woman in good health. The CDR3 region is CASTAGTGGSYEQYF. In nucleotides, the CDR3 is TGTGCCAGCACCGCGGGGACAGGGGGTTCCTACGAGCAGTACTTC.